This T cell receptor beta chain was captured in a study of relationships among human T cell subsets (TCRdb year 2010). Broadly, across the study: Sequencing was performed on eight distinct blood T cell populations: pan T, CD8 cytotoxic, regulatory, Th1, Th2, naive plus transitional, activated and memory cells. The paper as a whole reports these results and caveats: The substantial sharing of CDR3s among Th1, Th2 and regulatory T cells was interpreted as suggesting that cell fate choices are stochastic. Over 60% of CD8+ cytotoxic sequences belonged to clones with over 100 reads, whereas regulatory and Th2 subsets showed few such clones. A CD4+CD8+ double-positive population could not be excluded by the bead-based sorting. Across the seven subsets, no statistically significant differences turned up in V, D and J usage, CDR3 length, or N-nucleotide additions.

CDR3 length: 17 amino acids, cysteine to phenylalanine. Only the CDR3 DNA stays, 51 bases, in frame from base 1. The germline V end is reduced by 0 bases and the J end by 0 bases; junction bases left unmatched: 2. Per the germline V gene, ENHRY is the CDR1 and SYGVKD is the CDR2. To isolate CD8+ cytotoxic T cells, anti-CD4 multisort beads were first used for negative selection, and anti-CD8 beads were then used for positive selection. Miltenyi superparamagnetic beads coated with subset-specific monoclonal antibodies were used to isolate the T cell subsets. Peripheral blood was used as the source from which all T cell populations were isolated. Mononuclear cells were obtained from whole blood by Ficoll separation, and monocytes were then depleted with anti-CD14 microbeads. Isolated cell populations were immediately resuspended in RNAprotect reagent. Comments on this clonotype: Its cognate antigen has yet to be identified. Per-base quality was not reported, and no clone a single base away is much larger than it.

The library was obtained by multiplex PCR. Sequencing was performed on a 454 GS FLX. TCR alpha and beta CDR3 regions were amplified from mRNA by semiquantitative ARM-PCR. In ARM-PCR, tagged nested gene-specific primers were used first, and exponential amplification was then carried out by communal superprimers. Before the first-round PCR products went through the second amplification round, exonuclease was used to remove the nested primers. Sequencing of the amplicons was performed on the 454 platform, which allows millions of DNA fragments to be sequenced rapidly without cloning bias. A read mappable to both V and J germline segments was defined as an effective read. From the authors' description of their analysis: IRmap was used to assign reads to germline V, D and J segments, and IRmap relies on pyromap, a Smith-Waterman modification adapted to 454 sequencing errors. D-beta assignments were filtered using cutoffs set at the 99th percentile of alignment scores from simulated random sequences. CDR3 was defined as the amino acids between the conserved V-segment Y[YFLI]C motif and the J-segment [FW]GXGT motif. A compound Poisson process model, previously applied to large-scale EST data, was used to estimate repertoire diversity. A procedure for detecting cross-contamination was used to argue that sample contamination was not the source of the shared CDR3s. The public reads were reprocessed in TCRdb via fastp at Q25 and MiXCR, keeping in-frame beta chains. Entries that share a CDR3 protein sequence are merged under the most common genes and DNA. The V and J calls follow TCRdb's processing rather than the paper's. The sample has fewer than 5,500 distinct CDR3 sequences on record, 50% to 70% of them singletons. The leading ten clones occupy 57% of the sample.

The receptor comes from a man aged 35 to 55 in good health. The specimen was CD8+ T cells sorted from blood. Recombination joined TRBV10-3 with TRBJ2-1, and TRBD2 aligns with 10 junction nucleotides. The nucleotide sequence reads TGTGCCATCAGTGAGTCAGCTAGCGGGAGCTCCTACAATGAGCAGTTCTTC. It specifies CAISESASGSSYNEQFF.